The present T cell receptor beta chain was sequenced within a study of blood T cell repertoires in COVID-19 (dated by TCRdb to 2020 to 2022). Regarding the complete study: The collaborator samples originated in the United States, Italy and Spain and spanned the acute and convalescent phases of COVID-19. A freely available public database, intended as a resource for researchers studying the immune response to SARS-CoV-2, is where the repertoires were released. The prospective study material was composed of cDNA or gDNA derived from T cells, B-cell-depleted T cells, or PBMCs. The samples were drawn from the first 160 participants of the ongoing ImmuneRACE study and from about 1,200 subjects provided by 6 global collaborators. Where available, HLA class I and class II types were taken from metadata supplied by the sample provider and were not determined by assay-based typing. Subjects who had been exposed to COVID-19, were actively infected with it, or had recovered from it provided the deeply sampled blood TCRbeta repertoires that made up the dataset. A de-identified subject ID, COVID-19 status, age in years and sex were almost always included in the sample metadata.

The immunoSEQ Assay, a bias-controlled multiplex PCR, was used to amplify TCRbeta CDR3 regions from genomic DNA. The original methods were these. Within the assay, amplification of reference gene primers was used to estimate how many nucleated cells each sample contained. Sequence reads were collapsed and filtered to measure the absolute abundance of every unique TCRbeta CDR3 rearrangement. For each sample, productive Simpson clonality was calculated by taking the square root of Simpson's diversity index across productive rearrangements. As stored in TCRdb, this immuneACCESS dataset retains in-frame rearrangements with V and J assigned. A fraction of the clones does not appear; measured against another copy, unresolved V genes explain less than half of the discrepancy, and the remainder lacks a known reason. V and J calls and clone size are copied from that table; D and trimming were computed from the DNA. The sample includes 70,000 to 95,000 clones, with about 82% observed a single time. The ten most abundant clones make up roughly 25% of the sample.

This clone appeared once. Its antigen is not yet known. Base qualities are not recorded, but no much larger clone differs from it by a single base. Summary of the overall study and its limitations: The amount of clinical and demographic metadata varied by source and participant and was provided uncurated.

Each collaborating institution followed its own protocols to collect whole blood in K2EDTA tubes. For TCRbeta analysis, collaborator samples were shipped as frozen whole blood, as isolated PBMCs, or as DNA extracted from either sample type. Looking up the germline V gene yields CDR1 SQVTM and CDR2 ANQGSEA. The junction shows trimming of 5 bases on V and 3 bases on J, and the gene matches do not reach 11 bases of it. The CDR3 runs 15 residues from the cysteine to the phenylalanine. The retained sequence is limited to the CDR3, 45 bases, with the frame set at the first base. The chain was built from TRBV29-1 and TRBJ2-3; 7 central bases correspond to TRBD1. The clonotype was recovered from a human donor in a cohort sampled during active COVID-19. Input material: peripheral blood. The CDR3 in this case is CSVRATGSWTDTQYF. The nucleotides are TGCAGCGTTAGGGCGACAGGGTCCTGGACAGATACGCAGTATTTT.